This TCR beta chain was recorded in a study of molecular identifiers for immune sequencing clone quantification. The CDR3 is 14 amino acids. J lost 10 bases, V lost 7 bases, and 7 bases had no gene match. TCRdb passed the PCR reads through MiXCR, listing each CDR3 protein once. Of approximately 59,000 distinct CDR3 sequences in the sample, around 20% are singletons; the top ten hold about 1.4%. In its sample, this clonotype was seen many times. Input material: naive CD8+ T cells from blood, with Jurkat cell RNA spiked in. Subset noted: FACS-sorted CD8+CD4-CCR7+CD45RA+ naive T cells. The chain employs TRBV12-3 or TRBV12-4 and TRBJ1-6, with 10 positions matching TRBD1. The TCR originated in a human donor in good health. Some libraries in this study had Jurkat cell RNA spiked in. CDR3 nucleotides: TGTGCCAGCACCTTGGGGGACAGGGGATCACCCCTCCACTTT. It codes for CASTLGDRGSPLHF.